The sample holds many counts of the clone carrying this T cell receptor (beta chain). Its target is not known. Relying on iRepertoire HTBI primers and Arm-PCR of CDR3 regions, the team built TCR beta libraries. TCRdb called the multiplex PCR reads again in MiXCR, with one record for every CDR3 protein. The sample includes about 620,000 distinct CDR3 sequences, approximately 15% of them seen just once. This sample stems from a study of regulatory T cells in long-lasting Graves disease. For the study at large: Recently diagnosed Graves' patients had received antithyroid drugs for under 3 months. Study results and limitations: Preferential use of TRBV28, TRBJ1-2 and TRBJ2-5 was seen in persistent disease.

Time point noted: newly diagnosed GD, antithyroid drugs for less than 3 months. Scientists built the TCR library using RNA that was extracted from PBMCs. In Xi'an, China, an endocrinology department was the source of patients. Germline V gives CDR1 MDHEN, CDR2 SYDVKM. This CDR3 contains 16 residues. V was trimmed by 5 bases and J by 2 bases, leaving 19 bases between them. The same data also contributed to another study, on T cells in Graves' hyperthyroidism and ophthalmopathy. That study adds: An initial round of RT-PCR targeting the TCR CDR3 relied on the HTBI primer set.

Source: peripheral blood mononuclear cells (PBMCs), taken at new diagnosis, from a patient treated with antithyroid drugs. This sequence was found in a woman aged 25 to 39 with Graves disease. The chain joins TRBV28 to TRBJ2-7, with D perhaps matching TRBD2 (5 bases). The chain's CDR3 is CASSPDTPGNAYEQYF. The DNA for the CDR3 is TGTGCCAGCAGTCCCGACACGCCCGGGAACGCCTACGAGCAGTACTTC. Full variable domain (missing parts from reference TRBV28 and TRBJ2-7): DVKVTQSSRYLVKRTGEKVFLECVQDMDHENMFWYRQDPGLGLRLIYFSYDVKMKEKGDIPEGYSVSREKKERFSLILESASTNQTSMYLCASSPDTPGNAYEQYFGPGTRLTVT.